The next 17 T cell receptor beta chains were all read from a single sample in a study of read filtering for tumor transcriptome and immune sequencing. This library used roughly 430 ng RNA and molecular barcoded adaptors spanning alpha/delta and beta/gamma chains. MiXCR was run by TCRdb on the reads, yielding one entry per CDR3 protein. The table lists some 19,000 distinct CDR3 sequences, 22% of them singletons. Sequencing input: a population of CD138-negative cells sorted from bone marrow. These TCRs come from a donor over 35 with multiple myeloma.

This clonotype was counted ten times or more. The chain couples TRBV21-1 to TRBJ2-7; TRBD2 was called by the table and not checked on the DNA. TRBV21-1 is deemed a pseudogene. The CDR3 runs 15 residues. In DNA form, the CDR3 reads TGTGCCAGCAGCAGACTAGCGGGATTAGGCTACGAGCAGTACTTC. Translation: CASSRLAGLGYEQYF.

By share, this clonotype counts as medium-sized (0.01 to 0.1%). The chain couples TRBV20-1 to TRBJ2-3; D uncertain. The V gene lost 6 bases and the J gene lost 4 bases, with 8 bases spanning the gap. Per germline, CDR1 DFQATT and CDR2 SNEGSKA (reference sequence). The CDR3 has 11 residues. CDR3 nucleotides: TGCAGTGCCGGGTCGGCAGATACGCAGTATTTT. It yields the protein CSAGSADTQYF.

CDR3 loop: CASSLGGEGEQYF. CDR3 in DNA: TGTGCCAGCAGTTTAGGGGGGGAAGGGGAGCAGTACTTC. This chain uses TRBV12-3 or TRBV12-4 with TRBJ2-7; tentatively, D is TRBD2 (6 bases). Trimming cost V 1 base and J 7 bases, with 11 bases left between them. This CDR3 is 13 amino acids long.

The chain carries TRBV15 and TRBJ2-3; the D gene is possibly TRBD2 (5 bases). CDR1 is LNHNV and CDR2 is YYDKDF in the germline V gene (reference sequence). CDR3 length: 13 amino acids. The ends were cut back, 7 bases at V and 6 bases at J, with 14 bases in the middle. The DNA of the CDR3 is TGTGCCACCAACCGCGGACCGGGGGATACGCAGTATTTT. The encoded protein is CATNRGPGDTQYF.

This clonotype showed up many times. The chain is built from TRBV9 and TRBJ2-5, with TRBD2 matching 10 bases. There are 15 residues in the CDR3. Losses at the gene ends were 2 bases for V and 4 bases for J; bases not matched to a gene: 5. CDR1 is SGDLS, CDR2 YYNGEE, per germline. CDR3 sequence: CASSVLAGAGETQYF. CDR3 coding DNA: TGTGCCAGCAGCGTTCTAGCGGGAGCAGGAGAGACCCAGTACTTC.

The V gene is TRBV7-6, the J gene TRBJ1-2, with TRBD1 identical over 9 bases. The CDR3 loop spans 18 amino acids. V dropped 6 bases and J dropped 5; count of bases not matched to a gene: 19. The germline V gene encodes CDR1 SGHVS and CDR2 FNYEAQ. The CDR3 reads CASSPLPTGGPLRYGYTF. The CDR3 coding sequence is TGTGCCAGCAGTCCTCTCCCGACAGGGGGACCGTTACGTTATGGCTACACCTTC. The whole variable domain, filled in from reference TRBV7-6 and TRBJ1-2, reads GAGVSQSPRYKVTKRGQDVALRCDPISGHVSLYWYRQALGQGPEFLTYFNYEAQQDKSGLPNDRFSAERPEGSISTLTIQRTEQRDSAMYRCASSPLPTGGPLRYGYTFGSGTRLTVV.

Comment on this clonotype: This likely reflects a read error, since a far larger clone is one base away. The chain links TRBV7-2 to TRBJ2-1; a weak D match, TRBD1 (5 bases). V was clipped by 2 bases and J by 0 bases, with 17 bases between them. This CDR3 is built from 18 residues. The germline CDR1 and CDR2 sequences are SGHTA and FQGNSA. The CDR3 spells CASSLRPQEYLSYNEQFF. CDR3 coding DNA: TGTGCCAGCAGCTTACGTCCACAGGAATATCTCTCCTACAATGAGCAGTTCTTC. The whole variable domain, filled in from reference TRBV7-2 and TRBJ2-1, reads GAGVSQSPSNKVTEKGKDVELRCDPISGHTALYWYRQSLGQGLEFLIYFQGNSAPDKSGLPSDRFSAERTGGSVSTLTIQRTQQEDSAVYLCASSLRPQEYLSYNEQFFGPGTRLTVL.

This clonotype was detected ten times or more. The chain couples TRBV28 to TRBJ2-1, with 7 bases identical to TRBD2. With V trimmed by 8 bases and J by 4 bases, 14 bases remained unmatched. This CDR3 is 16 amino acids long. Germline V gene lookup returns CDR1 MDHEN and CDR2 SYDVKM. This CDR3 reads CASYGGRGSRYNEQFF. The DNA for the CDR3 is TGTGCCAGCTACGGGGGGAGAGGGAGTCGGTACAATGAGCAGTTCTTC.

This clonotype was seen a few times. The chain recombines TRBV6-6 with TRBJ2-1; the D is unclear. The V and J ends lost 5 bases and 6 bases respectively, with 14 bases between them. Germline V lookup: CDR1 MNHNY, CDR2 SVGAGI (reference sequence). The CDR3 covers 14 residues. CDR3 coding DNA: TGTGCCAGCAGTCTCTTATCCTCCGCCAATGAGCAGTTCTTC. This translates into CASSLLSSANEQFF.

This clonotype has at least ten counts. The V gene is TRBV20-1, the J gene TRBJ1-1, with 9 nucleotides matching TRBD1. The CDR3 totals 15 residues. Germline trimming cut 0 bases from V and 1 base from J; bases unmatched to any gene: 3. Germline V gene sequence: CDR1 DFQATT, CDR2 SNEGSKA (reference sequence). CDR3 sequence: CSARDPGQGNTEAFF. The CDR3 DNA is TGCAGTGCTAGAGACCCGGGACAGGGGAACACTGAAGCTTTCTTT.

This clonotype was detected only a few times. This sequence joins TRBV27 and TRBJ2-1; no firm D call. CDR1 MNHEY and CDR2 SMNVEV come from the germline V gene (reference sequence). The CDR3 extends over 12 amino acids. V was clipped by 6 bases and J by 6 bases, with 9 bases between them. The CDR3 sequence: CASRERANEQFF. CDR3 DNA: TGTGCCAGCAGGGAACGGGCCAATGAGCAGTTCTTC.

This clonotype was found many times. V is TRBV2 and J is TRBJ2-1, with 7 bases identical to TRBD1. J gave up 6 bases and V 5 bases, and 4 bases lay outside the gene matches. The CDR3 is made up of 13 amino acids. From germline, CDR1 is SNHLY and CDR2 FYNNEI. The CDR3 region is CASSTGATNEQFF. The DNA for the CDR3 is TGTGCCAGCAGTACAGGGGCGACCAATGAGCAGTTCTTC.

The V gene is TRBV9, the J gene TRBJ1-1; D is unresolved. There are 16 residues in the CDR3. Germline-derived CDR1 and CDR2 are SGDLS and YYNGEE. Trimming stripped 0 bases from V and 1 base from J, with 13 bases between. CDR3 region: CASSVGPTPPNTEAFF. CDR3 in DNA: TGTGCCAGCAGCGTAGGGCCGACACCCCCGAACACTGAAGCTTTCTTT.

The chain is built from TRBV28 and TRBJ2-7, with 8 bases matching TRBD2. Germline loops: CDR1 MDHEN, CDR2 SYDVKM. The CDR3 extends over 17 amino acids. V lost 4 bases, J lost 2 bases, and 13 bases stayed unmatched. The CDR3 is CASSSSSGMHRTYEQYF. Here the CDR3 DNA reads TGTGCCAGCAGTTCGAGTAGCGGGATGCACCGAACCTACGAGCAGTACTTC.

The chain joins TRBV7-2 to TRBJ2-3; TRBD1 might be the D (6 bases). V was shortened by 5 bases and J by 6 bases, with 24 bases between the two germline ends. The CDR3 covers 17 residues. CDR1 and CDR2 (germline): SGHTA, FQGNSA. CDR3 coding DNA: TGTGCCAGCAGCCGTGGACCAGGGGCGCAGACAAAGGATACGCAGTATTTT. Its protein is CASSRGPGAQTKDTQYF.

The table lists this clonotype with many counts. The rearrangement joins TRBV20-1 to TRBJ2-6, with 7 bases that match TRBD1. V lost 6 bases to trimming and J lost 3 bases; unmatched junction nucleotides: 17. Germline V lookup: CDR1 DFQATT, CDR2 SNEGSKA (reference sequence). This CDR3 has 18 amino acids. The CDR3 DNA reads TGCAGTGCAACGGACGTGACAGGGCGTGGGTATGGGGCCAACGTCCTGACTTTC. Translation: CSATDVTGRGYGANVLTF.

This clonotype was seen at least ten times. A read error may explain this, as a much larger clone is one base away. The J gene is TRBJ1-1, the V gene TRBV20-1; D gene ambiguous. CDR1 and CDR2 (germline): DFQATT, SNEGSKA (reference sequence). The V and J ends lost 6 bases and 11 bases respectively, with 25 bases between them. This CDR3 spans 14 amino acids. DNA of the CDR3: TGCAGTGCCTCACCATTTACACCCTCAGCTCCGGCTTTCTTT. Amino acid sequence: CSASPFTPSAPAFF.